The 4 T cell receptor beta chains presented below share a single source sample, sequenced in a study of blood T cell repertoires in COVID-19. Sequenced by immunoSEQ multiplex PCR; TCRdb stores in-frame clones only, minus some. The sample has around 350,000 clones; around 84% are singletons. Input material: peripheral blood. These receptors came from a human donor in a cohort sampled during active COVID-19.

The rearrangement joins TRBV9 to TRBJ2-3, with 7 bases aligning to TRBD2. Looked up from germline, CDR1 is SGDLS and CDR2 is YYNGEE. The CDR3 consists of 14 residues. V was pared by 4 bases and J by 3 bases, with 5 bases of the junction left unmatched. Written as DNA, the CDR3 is TGTGCCAGCAGCATAACGGGAGGAACAGATACGCAGTATTTT. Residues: CASSITGGTDTQYF.

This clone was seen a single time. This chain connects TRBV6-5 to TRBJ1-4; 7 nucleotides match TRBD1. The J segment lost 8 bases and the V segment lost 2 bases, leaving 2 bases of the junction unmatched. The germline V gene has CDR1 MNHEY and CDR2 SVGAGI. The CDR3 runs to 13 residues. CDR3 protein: CASSYRGREKLFF. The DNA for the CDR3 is TGTGCCAGCAGTTACAGGGGGCGCGAAAAACTGTTTTTT.

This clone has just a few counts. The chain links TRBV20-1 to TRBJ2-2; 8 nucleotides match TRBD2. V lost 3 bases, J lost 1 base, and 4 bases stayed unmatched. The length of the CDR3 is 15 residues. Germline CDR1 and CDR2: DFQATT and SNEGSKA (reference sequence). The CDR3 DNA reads TGCAGTGCTAGTGCAGCGGGAGAGAACACCGGGGAGCTGTTTTTT. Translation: CSASAAGENTGELFF.

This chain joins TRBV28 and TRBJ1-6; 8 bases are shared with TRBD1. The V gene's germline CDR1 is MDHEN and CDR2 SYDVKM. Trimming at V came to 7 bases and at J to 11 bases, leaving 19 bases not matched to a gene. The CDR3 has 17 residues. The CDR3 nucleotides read TGTGCCAGCACCCTCAGGACAGGGACCACAACACTTACACCCCTCCACTTT. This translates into CASTLRTGTTTLTPLHF.